This T cell receptor beta chain is from a study of T-cell memory formation after mild COVID-19 (dated by TCRdb to the early 2020s). At the level of the whole study: TCR sequence clusters from the two donors were largely donor specific. The cohort was made up of two young adult volunteers, one female and one male, who were previously healthy. In two donors, T-cell clones that expanded and contracted after mild COVID-19 were followed by sequencing TCRalpha and TCRbeta repertoires longitudinally.

This clonotype was seen only a few times. Its target antigen remains unknown. It has no much larger one-base neighbor in the sample; base qualities were not kept. This sample was sequenced with an Illumina NovaSeq 6000. Using 5'RACE with constant-segment primers, TCRalpha and TCRbeta cDNA libraries were constructed, with sample barcodes and unique molecular identifiers added in the process. Trizol reagent was used to extract RNA from every sample. Libraries were amplified in two PCR steps, with a second sample barcode and Illumina TruSeq adapters added in the second step. Sequencing of the libraries was done on an Illumina NovaSeq, producing 2 x 150 bp paired-end reads. Under the source paper's analysis protocol: Reads were demultiplexed and collapsed into UMI-guided consensus sequences with migec v1.2.7. Using mixcr v2.1.11, UMI consensuses were aligned to TRA and TRB V and J templates and then assembled into clonotypes. Expanded or contracted clonotypes were those called significant by both edgeR and NoisET, with noise models trained on biological replicates. For edgeR calls, a false discovery rate-adjusted p below 0.01 and a log2 fold-change threshold of 1 were applied. As an exploratory analysis of dynamics, max-normalized trajectories of the 1000 most abundant clonotypes were examined with PCA combined with hierarchical clustering. Separately sequenced CD4+ and CD8+ repertoires were used to assign the CD4 or CD8 phenotype of responding clones. TCRdb reran the public reads through fastp at Q25 and MiXCR, keeping productive beta chains. Every distinct CDR3 protein forms one entry, paired with its most common genes and DNA. TCRdb, not the original authors, processed these V and J calls. For this sample the table gives roughly 560,000 distinct CDR3 sequences, of which around 21% were detected only once. Roughly an eighth of the sample is held by the ten biggest clonotypes.

The paper's findings and limits, for the study overall: Contracting CD4+ clones turned up mainly in the CM and EM memory subsets, whereas EMRA was where CD8+ clones were enriched. The study included only a couple of mild cases, and larger cohorts that include severe cases with pre-infection samples were judged to be necessary. Some responding clones were detected in pre-infection memory, suggesting pre-existing cross-reactive memory T cells joined the SARS-CoV-2 response. Clones contracting from day 15 to 85 had balanced CD4/CD8 phenotypes, while a second wave expanding from day 15 to 37 was biased towards CD4+. Whether the second-wave clones peaking on day 37 were SARS-CoV-2 specific was not confirmed.

Ficoll-Paque density gradient centrifugation was used to isolate PBMCs. CDR1 and CDR2 (MNHEY, SMNVEV) derive from the germline V gene (reference sequence). Taken from cysteine to phenylalanine, the CDR3 has 16 residues. The retained sequence is limited to the CDR3, 48 bases, with the frame set at the first base. V and J lose 5 bases and 4 bases, and a span of 18 bases separates them. The rearrangement combines TRBV27 with TRBJ2-1; TRBD2 might be the D gene, on 5 matching bases. The sequence was obtained from an adult woman who had mild COVID-19 (a few samples of this study predate the infection). The sample titles of this study are shuffled in the database, so cell type and time point are left out; the donor was told from shared clones. The material sequenced was PBMCs or a T cell subset sorted from them (not recorded which). At the DNA level, the sequence is TGTGCCAGCAGTCCCCGACCTAGCCGATCTTACAATGAGCAGTTCTTC. It codes for CASSPRPSRSYNEQFF.